This TCR beta chain was captured by sequencing in a study of blood T cell repertoires in COVID-19. Method: immunoSEQ multiplex PCR; TCRdb's copy keeps in-frame clones and lacks some. The data contain roughly 180,000 clones, approximately 85% of them seen just once; the ten biggest clones take up 6.5% to 10%. The germline gives CDR1 SGHRS, CDR2 YFSETQ. The ends lost 2 bases at V and 5 bases at J; junction bases unmatched: 11. The CDR3 has 16 residues. The sample comprised peripheral blood. The origin of this receptor is an older woman with acute or convalescent COVID-19. This chain uses TRBV5-1 with TRBJ1-1, with 8 positions matching TRBD1. In DNA form, the CDR3 reads TGCGCCAGCAGCTTAGGACAGGGCTGGGAACGAACTGAAGCTTTCTTT. Translation gives CASSLGQGWERTEAFF.